A single sample gave rise to the 10 T cell receptor beta chains below, sequenced in a study of blood T cell repertoires in COVID-19. Profiling relied on immunoSEQ multiplex PCR, and the TCRdb table lists in-frame clones only, not all of them. The profile shows about 310,000 clones, 80% to 90% of them singletons. Sequencing was done on a sample of peripheral blood. The source is a woman in her fifties or sixties who had recovered from COVID-19.

This clone was detected only once. The chain recombines TRBV3-1 (or the pseudogene TRBV3-2) with TRBJ1-1; unclear D gene. CDR3 length equals 12 residues. CDR1 is LGHDT, CDR2 YNNKEL, per germline (reference sequence). V lost 4 bases to trimming and J lost 7 bases, with 10 bases between them. DNA for the CDR3: TGTGCCAGCAGCCGAACCGGTATTGAAGCTTTCTTT. Its protein product is CASSRTGIEAFF.

The chain carries TRBV6-5 and TRBJ1-1, with 7 nucleotides matching TRBD1. The CDR3 is made up of 15 amino acids. The germline V gene encodes CDR1 MNHEY and CDR2 SVGAGI. V was pared by 6 bases and J by 11 bases, with 18 bases of the junction left unmatched. This chain's CDR3 is CASSKAGTDQARAFF. In DNA, the CDR3 is TGTGCCAGCAGCAAGGCCGGGACAGATCAAGCAAGGGCTTTCTTT.

The chain links TRBV19 to TRBJ1-4; D call uncertain. Germline CDR1 LNHDA, CDR2 SQIVND (reference sequence). The CDR3 is 18 amino acids. The germline V and J ends were trimmed by 3 bases and 0 bases, with 17 bases remaining between them. The CDR3 DNA follows: TGTGCCAGTAGTATTGAGGGCAGCGGAGCCGCAACTAATGAAAAACTGTTTTTT. Translating it yields CASSIEGSGAATNEKLFF.

The chain joins TRBV20-1 to TRBJ2-2, with D perhaps TRBD2 (7 bases). Trimming shortened V by 3 bases and J by 7 bases, and 18 bases separated the two germline ends. Germline CDR1 DFQATT, CDR2 SNEGSKA (reference sequence). This CDR3 has 15 residues. This CDR3 reads CSASRAGAPGGELFF. CDR3 DNA: TGCAGTGCTAGTAGGGCGGGGGCCCCCGGCGGGGAGCTGTTTTTT.

Here the CDR3 reads CAISESGGRGQPQHF. For the CDR3, the DNA is TGTGCCATCAGTGAGTCGGGGGGGAGGGGGCAGCCCCAGCATTTT. The chain combines TRBV10-3 with TRBJ1-5; TRBD1 might be the D (6 bases). The CDR3 has 15 amino acids. The ends were cut back, 0 bases at V and 7 bases at J, with 13 bases in the middle. The germline V gene has CDR1 ENHRY and CDR2 SYGVKD.

This chain joins TRBV4-1 and TRBJ1-1; possibly TRBD1 for D (6 bases). V lost 8 bases and J lost 5, with 33 bases in between. The length of the CDR3 is 19 residues. CDR1 is MGHRA, CDR2 YSYEKL, per germline. The CDR3 is CASSDHRGGGGGVRTEAFF. CDR3 nucleotides: TGCGCCAGCTCCGACCACCGAGGGGGGGGCGGGGGAGTTCGGACTGAAGCTTTCTTT.

This chain joins TRBV25-1 and TRBJ2-3; D remains unclear. V was clipped by 5 bases and J by 0 bases, with 9 bases between them. The length of the CDR3 is 14 residues. Germline CDR1 reads MGHDK; CDR2 reads SYGVNS. The CDR3 DNA reads TGTGCCAGCAGTCCTTTAACTAGCACAGATACGCAGTATTTT. It yields the protein CASSPLTSTDTQYF.

The rearrangement joins TRBV4-3 to TRBJ1-2, with TRBD1 matching over 7 bases. V dropped 6 bases and J dropped 4; count of bases not matched to a gene: 8. The CDR3 sequence is 14 residues long. CDR1 is LGHNA, CDR2 YSLEER, per germline. CDR3 nucleotides: TGCGCCAGCAGAAAACAGGGGCCAGGCTATGGCTACACCTTC. This gives the protein CASRKQGPGYGYTF.

The rearrangement links TRBV7-2 to TRBJ2-3; D perhaps matches TRBD2 (6 bases). This CDR3 is built from 15 residues. Germline lookup yields CDR1 SGHTA and CDR2 FQGNSA. The V gene lost 2 bases and the J gene lost 5 bases, with 14 bases spanning the gap. The CDR3 nucleotides are TGTGCCAGCAGCTTATCAACTAGCCGGGGAGATACGCAGTATTTT. This sequence encodes CASSLSTSRGDTQYF.

The chain joins TRBV5-1 to TRBJ2-1; weak D call: TRBD2 (6 bases). V dropped 1 base and J dropped 12 bases, with 11 bases sitting between them. The CDR3 loop spans 12 amino acids. CDR1 is SGHRS, CDR2 YFSETQ, per germline. The CDR3 nucleotides read TGCGCCAGCAGCTTGCTGCGGGGAAGGCAGTTCTTC. Its protein product is CASSLLRGRQFF.